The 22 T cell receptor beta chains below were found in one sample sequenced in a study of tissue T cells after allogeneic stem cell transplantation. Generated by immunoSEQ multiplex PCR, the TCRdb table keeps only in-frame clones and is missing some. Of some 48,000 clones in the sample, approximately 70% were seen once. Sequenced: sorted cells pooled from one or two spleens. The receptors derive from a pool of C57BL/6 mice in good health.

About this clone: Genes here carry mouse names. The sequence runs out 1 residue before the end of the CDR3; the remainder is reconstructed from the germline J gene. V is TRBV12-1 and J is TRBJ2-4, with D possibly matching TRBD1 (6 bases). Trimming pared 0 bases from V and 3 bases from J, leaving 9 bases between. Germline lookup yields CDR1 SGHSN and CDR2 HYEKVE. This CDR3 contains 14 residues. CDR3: CASSLERGQNTLYF. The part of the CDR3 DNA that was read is TGTGCCAGCTCTCTCGAGAGGGGGCAAAACACCTTGTAC.

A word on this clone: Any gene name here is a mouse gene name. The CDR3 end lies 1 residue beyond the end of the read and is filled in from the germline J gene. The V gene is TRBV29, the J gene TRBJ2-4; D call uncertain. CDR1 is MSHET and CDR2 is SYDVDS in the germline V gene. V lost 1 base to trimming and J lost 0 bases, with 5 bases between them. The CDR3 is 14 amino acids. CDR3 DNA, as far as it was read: TGTGCTAGCAGTTTATACCCTAGTCAAAACACCTTGTAC. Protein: CASSLYPSQNTLY. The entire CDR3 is CASSLYPSQNTLYF.

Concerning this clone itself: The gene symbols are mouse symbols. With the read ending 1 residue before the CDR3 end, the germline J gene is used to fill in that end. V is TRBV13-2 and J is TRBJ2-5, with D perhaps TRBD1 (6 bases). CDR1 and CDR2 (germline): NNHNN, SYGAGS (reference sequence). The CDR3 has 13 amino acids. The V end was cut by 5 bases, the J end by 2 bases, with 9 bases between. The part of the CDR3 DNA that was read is TGTGCCAGCGGGGGACACATCCAAGACACCCAGTAC. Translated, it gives CASGGHIQDTQY. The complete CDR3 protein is CASGGHIQDTQYF.

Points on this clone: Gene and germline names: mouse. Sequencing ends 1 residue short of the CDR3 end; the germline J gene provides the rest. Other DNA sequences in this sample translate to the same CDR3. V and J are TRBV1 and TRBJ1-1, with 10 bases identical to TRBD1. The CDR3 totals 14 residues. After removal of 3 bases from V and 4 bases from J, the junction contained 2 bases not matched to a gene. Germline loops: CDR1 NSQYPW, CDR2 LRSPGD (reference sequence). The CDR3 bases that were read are TGCACCTGCAGTGCCCGGACAGGGGGCACAGAAGTCTTC. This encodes CTCSARTGGTEVF. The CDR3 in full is CTCSARTGGTEVFF.

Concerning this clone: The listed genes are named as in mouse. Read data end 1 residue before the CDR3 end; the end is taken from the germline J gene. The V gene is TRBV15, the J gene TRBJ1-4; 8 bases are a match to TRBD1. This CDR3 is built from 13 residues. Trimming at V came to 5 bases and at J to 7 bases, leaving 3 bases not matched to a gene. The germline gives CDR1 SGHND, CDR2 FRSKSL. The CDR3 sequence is CASSPGGGERLFF. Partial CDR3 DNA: TGTGCCAGCAGTCCAGGGGGCGGCGAAAGATTATTT.

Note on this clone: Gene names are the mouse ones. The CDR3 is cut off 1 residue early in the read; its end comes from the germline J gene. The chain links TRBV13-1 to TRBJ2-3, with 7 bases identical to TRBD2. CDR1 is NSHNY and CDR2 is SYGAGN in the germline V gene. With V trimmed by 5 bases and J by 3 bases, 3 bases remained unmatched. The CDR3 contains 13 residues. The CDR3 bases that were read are TGTGCCAGCAGCCCCTGGGGGGCAGAAACGCTGTAT. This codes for CASSPWGAETLY. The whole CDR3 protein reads CASSPWGAETLYF.

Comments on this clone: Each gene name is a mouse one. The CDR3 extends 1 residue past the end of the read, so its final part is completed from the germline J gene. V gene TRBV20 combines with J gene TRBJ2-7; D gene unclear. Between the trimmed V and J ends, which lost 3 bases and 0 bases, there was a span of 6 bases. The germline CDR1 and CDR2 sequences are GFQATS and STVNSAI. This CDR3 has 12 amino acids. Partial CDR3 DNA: TGTGGTGCTAGTTGGATCTCCTATGAACAGTAC. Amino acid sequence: CGASWISYEQY. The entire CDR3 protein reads CGASWISYEQYF.

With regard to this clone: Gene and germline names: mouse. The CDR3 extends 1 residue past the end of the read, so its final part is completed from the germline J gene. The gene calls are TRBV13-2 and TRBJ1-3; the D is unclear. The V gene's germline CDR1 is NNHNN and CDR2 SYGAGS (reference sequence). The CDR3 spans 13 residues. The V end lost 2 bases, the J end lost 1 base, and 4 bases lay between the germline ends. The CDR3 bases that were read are TGTGCCAGCGGTGACCAGTCTGGAAATACGCTCTAT. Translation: CASGDQSGNTLY. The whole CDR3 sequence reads CASGDQSGNTLYF.

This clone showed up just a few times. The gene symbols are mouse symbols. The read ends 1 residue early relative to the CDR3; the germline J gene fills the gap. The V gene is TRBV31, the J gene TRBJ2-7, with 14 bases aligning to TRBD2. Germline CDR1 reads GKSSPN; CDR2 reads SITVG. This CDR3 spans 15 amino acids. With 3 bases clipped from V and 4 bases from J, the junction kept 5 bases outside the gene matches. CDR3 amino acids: CAWRTGTGGAYEQYF. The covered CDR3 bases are TGTGCCTGGAGGACCGGGACTGGGGGGGCTTATGAACAGTAC.

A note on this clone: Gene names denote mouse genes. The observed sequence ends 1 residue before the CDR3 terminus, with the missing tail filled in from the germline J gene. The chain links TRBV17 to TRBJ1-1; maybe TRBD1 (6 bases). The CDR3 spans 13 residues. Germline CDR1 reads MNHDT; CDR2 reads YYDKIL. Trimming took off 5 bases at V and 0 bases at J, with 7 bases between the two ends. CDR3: CASSGQSNTEVFF. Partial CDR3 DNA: TGTGCTAGCAGTGGACAGTCAAACACAGAAGTCTTC.

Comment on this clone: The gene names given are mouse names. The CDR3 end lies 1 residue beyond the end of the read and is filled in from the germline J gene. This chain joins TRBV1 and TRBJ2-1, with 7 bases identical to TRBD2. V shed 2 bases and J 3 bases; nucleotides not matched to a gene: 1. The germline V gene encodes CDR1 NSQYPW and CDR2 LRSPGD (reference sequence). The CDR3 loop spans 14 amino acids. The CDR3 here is CTCSALGVYAEQFF. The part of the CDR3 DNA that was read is TGCACCTGCAGTGCACTGGGGGTCTATGCTGAGCAGTTC.

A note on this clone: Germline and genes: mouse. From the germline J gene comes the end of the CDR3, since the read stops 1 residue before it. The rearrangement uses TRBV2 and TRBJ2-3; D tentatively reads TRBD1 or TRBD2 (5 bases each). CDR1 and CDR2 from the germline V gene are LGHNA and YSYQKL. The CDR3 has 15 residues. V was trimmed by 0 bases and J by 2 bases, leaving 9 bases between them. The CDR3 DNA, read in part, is TGTGCCAGCAGCCAAGATCGGGGGAATGCAGAAACGCTGTAT. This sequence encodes CASSQDRGNAETLY. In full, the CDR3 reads CASSQDRGNAETLYF.

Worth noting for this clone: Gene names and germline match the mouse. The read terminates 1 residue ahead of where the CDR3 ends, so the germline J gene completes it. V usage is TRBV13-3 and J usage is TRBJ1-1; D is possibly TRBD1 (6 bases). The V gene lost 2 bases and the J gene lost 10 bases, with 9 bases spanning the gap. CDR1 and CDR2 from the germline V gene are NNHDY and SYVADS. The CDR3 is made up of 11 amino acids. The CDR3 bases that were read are TGTGCCAGCAGTGAGGCGGGGGCAGTCTTC. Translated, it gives CASSEAGAVF. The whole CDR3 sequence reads CASSEAGAVFF.

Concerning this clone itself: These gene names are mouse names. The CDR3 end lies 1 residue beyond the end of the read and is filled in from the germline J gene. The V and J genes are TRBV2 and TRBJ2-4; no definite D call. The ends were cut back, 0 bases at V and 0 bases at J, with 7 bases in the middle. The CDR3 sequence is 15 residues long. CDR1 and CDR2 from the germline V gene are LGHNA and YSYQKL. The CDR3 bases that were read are TGTGCCAGCAGCCAAGAAACAGCTAGTCAAAACACCTTGTAC. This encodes CASSQETASQNTLY. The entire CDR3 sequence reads CASSQETASQNTLYF. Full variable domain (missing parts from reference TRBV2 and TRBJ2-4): DPKIIQKPKYLVAVTGSEKILICEQYLGHNAMYWYRQSAKKPLEFMFSYSYQKLMDNQTASSRFQPQSSKKNHLDLQITALKPDDSATYFCASSQETASQNTLYFGAGTRLSVL.

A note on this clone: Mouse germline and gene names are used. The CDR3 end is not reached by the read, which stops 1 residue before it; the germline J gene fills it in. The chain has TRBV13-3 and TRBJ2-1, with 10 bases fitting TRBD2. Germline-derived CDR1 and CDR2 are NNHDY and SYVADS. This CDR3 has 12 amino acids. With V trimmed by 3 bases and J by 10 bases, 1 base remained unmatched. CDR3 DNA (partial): TGTGCCAGCAGTGGGACTGGGGGAGAGCAGTTC. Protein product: CASSGTGGEQF. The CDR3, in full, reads CASSGTGGEQFF.

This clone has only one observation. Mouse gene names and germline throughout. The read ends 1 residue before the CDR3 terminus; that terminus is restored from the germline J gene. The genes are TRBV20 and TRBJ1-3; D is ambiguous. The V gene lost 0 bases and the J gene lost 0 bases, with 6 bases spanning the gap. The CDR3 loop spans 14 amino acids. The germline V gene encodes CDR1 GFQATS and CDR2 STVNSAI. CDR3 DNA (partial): TGTGGTGCTAGGGAGACAACTTCTGGAAATACGCTCTAT. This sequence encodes CGARETTSGNTLY. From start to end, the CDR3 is CGARETTSGNTLYF.

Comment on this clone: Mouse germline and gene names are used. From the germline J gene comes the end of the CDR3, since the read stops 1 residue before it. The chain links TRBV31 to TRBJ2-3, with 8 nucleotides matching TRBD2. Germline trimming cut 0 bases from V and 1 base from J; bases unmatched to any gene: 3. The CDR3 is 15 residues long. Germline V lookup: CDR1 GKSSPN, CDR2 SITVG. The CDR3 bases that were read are TGTGCCTGGAGTCTCTGGGGGGTGGGTGCAGAAACGCTGTAT. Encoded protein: CAWSLWGVGAETLY. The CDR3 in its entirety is CAWSLWGVGAETLYF.

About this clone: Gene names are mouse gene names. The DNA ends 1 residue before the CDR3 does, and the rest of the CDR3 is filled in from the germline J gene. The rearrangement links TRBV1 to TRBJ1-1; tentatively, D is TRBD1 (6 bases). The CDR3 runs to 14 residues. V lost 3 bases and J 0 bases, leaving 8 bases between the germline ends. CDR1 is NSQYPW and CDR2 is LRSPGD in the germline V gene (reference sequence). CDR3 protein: CTCSAGQANTEVFF. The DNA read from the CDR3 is TGCACCTGCAGTGCGGGACAAGCAAACACAGAAGTCTTC.

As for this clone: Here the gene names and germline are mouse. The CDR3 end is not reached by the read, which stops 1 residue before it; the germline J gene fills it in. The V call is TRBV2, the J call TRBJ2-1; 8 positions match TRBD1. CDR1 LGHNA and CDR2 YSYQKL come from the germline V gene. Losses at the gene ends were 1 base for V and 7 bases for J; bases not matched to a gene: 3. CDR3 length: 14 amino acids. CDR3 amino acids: CASSQAQGGAEQFF. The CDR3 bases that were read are TGTGCCAGCAGCCAAGCACAGGGGGGAGCTGAGCAGTTC.

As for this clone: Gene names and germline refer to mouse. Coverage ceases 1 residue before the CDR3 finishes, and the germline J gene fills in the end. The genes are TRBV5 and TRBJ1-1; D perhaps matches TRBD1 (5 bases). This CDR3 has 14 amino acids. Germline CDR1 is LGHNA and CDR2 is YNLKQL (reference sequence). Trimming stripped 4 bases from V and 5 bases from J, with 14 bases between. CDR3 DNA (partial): TGTGCCAGCAGCCCCGGGGGGGGTGGGACAGAAGTCTTC. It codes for CASSPGGGGTEVF. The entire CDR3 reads CASSPGGGGTEVFF.

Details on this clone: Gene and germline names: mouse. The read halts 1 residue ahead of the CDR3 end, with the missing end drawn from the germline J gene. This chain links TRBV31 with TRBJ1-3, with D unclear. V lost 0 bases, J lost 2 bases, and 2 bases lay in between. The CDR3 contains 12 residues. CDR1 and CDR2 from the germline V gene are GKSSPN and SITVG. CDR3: CAWSLAGNTLYF. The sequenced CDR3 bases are TGTGCCTGGAGTCTAGCTGGAAATACGCTCTAT. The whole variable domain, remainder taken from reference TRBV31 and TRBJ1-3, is AQTIHQWPVAEIKAVGSPLSLGCTIKGKSSPNLYWYWQATGGTLQQLFYSITVGQVESVVQLNLSASRPKDDQFILSTEKLLLSHSGFYLCAWSLAGNTLYFGEGSRLIVV.

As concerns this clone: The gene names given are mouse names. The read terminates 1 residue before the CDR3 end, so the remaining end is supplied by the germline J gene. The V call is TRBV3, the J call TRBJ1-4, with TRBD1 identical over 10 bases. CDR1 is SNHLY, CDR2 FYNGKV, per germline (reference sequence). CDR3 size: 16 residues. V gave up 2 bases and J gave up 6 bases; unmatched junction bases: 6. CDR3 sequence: CASSLPGTGVDERLFF. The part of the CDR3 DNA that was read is TGTGCCAGCAGCTTACCCGGGACAGGGGTGGACGAAAGATTATTT.